Listed below are T cell receptor beta chains from one sample, sequenced in a study of T cells in Graves' hyperthyroidism and ophthalmopathy. TCRdb reprocessed the multiplex PCR reads with MiXCR, giving one entry per CDR3 protein. The table has roughly 570,000 distinct CDR3 sequences, 35% to 55% seen once; the top ten hold about 20%. The sample comprised peripheral blood or thyroid tissue (not recorded which). The receptors were gathered from an adult woman with Graves' disease, either hyperthyroidism or ophthalmopathy (not recorded which). Both conserved end residues are part of each CDR3. A D gene is named only where the DNA matches it firmly. Clone size is stated in some rows and not others, as once, few, many or a class when expanded.

J	V	size	D	DNA	CDR3
TRBJ1-1	TRBV7-8	many	-	TGTGCCAGCAGCTTAGGGGAGGATGCGAACACTGAAGCTTTCTTT	CASSLGEDANTEAFF
TRBJ2-7	TRBV5-1	-	-	TGCGCCAGCAGCCCTGTCATCACAAGCTCCTACGAGCAGTACTTC	CASSPVITSSYEQYF
TRBJ2-5	TRBV27	many	-	TGTGCCAGCAGTTTTAGAGGGGCGGGGGAGACCCAGTACTTC	CASSFRGAGETQYF
TRBJ2-7	TRBV7-2	-	TRBD2	TGTGCCAGCAGCATACTAGCGGGAGAACGGGAGCAGTACTTC	CASSILAGEREQYF
TRBJ1-6	TRBV2	once	-	TGTGCCAGCAGTGAATCAGTCGTTAGGTCACCCCTCCACTTT	CASSESVVRSPLHF
TRBJ1-5	TRBV19	many	TRBD1	TGTGCCAGTAGACCCCTACAGGGGTCGCCCCAGCATTTT	CASRPLQGSPQHF
TRBJ2-6	TRBV7-2	once	TRBD2	TGTGCCAGCAGCCCCAGGCGGAGCGGGGCCTACGTCCTGACTTTC	CASSPRRSGAYVLTF
TRBJ2-5	TRBV5-1	many	-	TGCGCCAGCAGCTTGTCGGCGGAATCGGAGACCCAGTACTTC	CASSLSAESETQYF
TRBJ1-2	TRBV28	few	-	TGTGCCAGCAACATAGGGGGGGGATCGGACTATGGCTACACCTTC	CASNIGGGSDYGYTF
TRBJ2-7	TRBV7-2	-	-	TGTGCCAGCAGGCCGGACCACGAGCGCTACGAGCAGTACTTC	CASRPDHERYEQYF
TRBJ2-1	TRBV7-9	-	-	TGTGCCAGCAGCCCGAAGTGGAATGAGCAGTTCTTC	CASSPKWNEQFF
TRBJ2-7	TRBV11-1	many	TRBD2	TGTGCCAGCGCGGCGGGAGAGGGCGAGCAGTACTTC	CASAAGEGEQYF